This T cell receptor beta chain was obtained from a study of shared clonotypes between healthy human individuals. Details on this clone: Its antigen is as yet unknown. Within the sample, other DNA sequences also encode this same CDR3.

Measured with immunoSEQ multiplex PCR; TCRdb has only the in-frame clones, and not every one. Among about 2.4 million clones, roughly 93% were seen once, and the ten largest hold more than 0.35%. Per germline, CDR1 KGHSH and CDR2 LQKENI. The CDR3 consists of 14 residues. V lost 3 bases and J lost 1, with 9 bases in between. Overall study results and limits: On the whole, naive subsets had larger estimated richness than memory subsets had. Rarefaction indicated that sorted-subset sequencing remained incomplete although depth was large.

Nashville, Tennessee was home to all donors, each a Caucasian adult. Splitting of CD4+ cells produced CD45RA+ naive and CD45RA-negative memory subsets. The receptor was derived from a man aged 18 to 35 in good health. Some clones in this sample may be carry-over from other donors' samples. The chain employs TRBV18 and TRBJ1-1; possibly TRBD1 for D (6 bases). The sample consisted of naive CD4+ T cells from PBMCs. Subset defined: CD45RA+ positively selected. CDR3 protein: CASSPRGENTEAFF. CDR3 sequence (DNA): TGTGCCAGCTCACCCAGGGGAGAGAACACTGAAGCTTTCTTT.